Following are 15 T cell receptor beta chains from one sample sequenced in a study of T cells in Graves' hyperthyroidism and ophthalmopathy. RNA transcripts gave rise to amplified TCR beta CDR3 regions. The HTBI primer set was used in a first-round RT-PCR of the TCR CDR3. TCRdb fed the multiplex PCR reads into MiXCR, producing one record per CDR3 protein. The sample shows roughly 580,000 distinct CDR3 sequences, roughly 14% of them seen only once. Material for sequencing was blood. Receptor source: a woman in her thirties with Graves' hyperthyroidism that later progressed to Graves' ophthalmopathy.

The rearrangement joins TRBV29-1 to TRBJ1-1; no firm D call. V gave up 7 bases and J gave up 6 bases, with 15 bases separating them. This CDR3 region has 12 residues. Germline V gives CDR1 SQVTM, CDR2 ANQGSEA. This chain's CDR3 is CSGRTYNAEAFF. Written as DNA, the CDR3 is TGCAGCGGCAGGACCTATAACGCTGAAGCTTTCTTT. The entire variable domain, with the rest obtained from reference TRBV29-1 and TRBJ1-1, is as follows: SAVISQKPSRDICQRGTSLTIQCQVDSQVTMMFWYRQQPGQSLTLIATANQGSEATYESGFVIDKFPISRPNLTFSTLTVSNMSPEDSSIYLCSGRTYNAEAFFGQGTRLTVV.

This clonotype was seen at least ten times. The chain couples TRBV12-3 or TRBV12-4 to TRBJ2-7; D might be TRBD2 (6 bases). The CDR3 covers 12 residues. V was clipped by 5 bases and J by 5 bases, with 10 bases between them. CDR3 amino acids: CASSDGGDEQYF. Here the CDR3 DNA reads TGTGCCAGCAGTGACGGGGGAGACGAGCAGTACTTC.

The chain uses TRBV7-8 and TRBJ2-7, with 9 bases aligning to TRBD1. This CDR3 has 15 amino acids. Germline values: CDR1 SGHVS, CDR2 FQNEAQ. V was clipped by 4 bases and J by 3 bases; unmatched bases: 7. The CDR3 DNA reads TGTGCCAGCAGCTCCCGAGGGACAGGGAACTACGAGCAGTACTTC. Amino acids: CASSSRGTGNYEQYF.

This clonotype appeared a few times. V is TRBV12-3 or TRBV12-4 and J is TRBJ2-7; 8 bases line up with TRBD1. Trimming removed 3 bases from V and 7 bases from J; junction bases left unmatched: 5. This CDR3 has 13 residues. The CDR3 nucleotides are TGTGCCAGCAGTTTGGACAGGGAAGGAGAGCAGTACTTC. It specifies CASSLDREGEQYF.

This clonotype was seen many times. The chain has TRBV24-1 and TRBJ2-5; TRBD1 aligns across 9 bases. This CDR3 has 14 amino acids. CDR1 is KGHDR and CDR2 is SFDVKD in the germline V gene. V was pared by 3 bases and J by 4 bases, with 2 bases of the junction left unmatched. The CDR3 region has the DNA TGTGCCACCAGTGATACAGGGGGCGTAGAGACCCAGTACTTC. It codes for CATSDTGGVETQYF.

The CDR3 DNA reads as TGCAGTGCTAGAGATCCGATAGATCTCGATAGCTACACCTTC. This codes for CSARDPIDLDSYTF. This chain joins TRBV20-1 and TRBJ1-2; D unresolved. With 0 bases removed from V and 9 bases from J, the gap between germline ends came to 17 bases. The CDR3 is made up of 14 amino acids. The germline gives CDR1 DFQATT, CDR2 SNEGSKA (reference sequence).

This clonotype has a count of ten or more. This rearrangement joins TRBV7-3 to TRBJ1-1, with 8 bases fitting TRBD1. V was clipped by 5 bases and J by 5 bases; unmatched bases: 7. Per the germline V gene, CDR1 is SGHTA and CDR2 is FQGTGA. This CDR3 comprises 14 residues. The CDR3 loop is CASSIGQGGTEAFF. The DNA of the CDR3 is TGTGCCAGCAGCATCGGACAGGGTGGGACTGAAGCTTTCTTT.

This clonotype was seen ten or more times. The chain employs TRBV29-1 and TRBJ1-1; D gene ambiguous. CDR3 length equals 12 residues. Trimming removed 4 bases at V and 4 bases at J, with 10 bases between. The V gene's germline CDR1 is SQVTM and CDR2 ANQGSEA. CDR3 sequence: CSVVGQITEAFF. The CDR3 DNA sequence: TGCAGCGTTGTAGGGCAGATCACTGAAGCTTTCTTT.

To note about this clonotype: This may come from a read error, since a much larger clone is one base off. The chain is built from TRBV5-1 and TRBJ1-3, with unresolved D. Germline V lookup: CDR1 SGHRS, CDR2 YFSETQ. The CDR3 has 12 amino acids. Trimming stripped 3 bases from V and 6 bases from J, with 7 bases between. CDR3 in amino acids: CASSSEENTIYF. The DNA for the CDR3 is TGCGCCAGCAGCTCTGAGGAAAACACCATATATTTT.

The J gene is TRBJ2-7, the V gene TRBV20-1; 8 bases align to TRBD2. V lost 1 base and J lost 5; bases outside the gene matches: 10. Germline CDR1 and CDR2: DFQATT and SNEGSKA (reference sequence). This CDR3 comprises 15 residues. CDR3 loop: CSARASGGASHEQYF. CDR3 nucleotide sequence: TGCAGTGCTAGAGCCTCGGGGGGGGCCAGCCACGAGCAGTACTTC.

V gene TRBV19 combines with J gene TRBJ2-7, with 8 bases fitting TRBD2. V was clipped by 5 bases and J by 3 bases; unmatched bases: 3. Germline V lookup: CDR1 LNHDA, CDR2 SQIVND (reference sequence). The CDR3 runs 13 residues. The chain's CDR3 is CASSVLADYEQYF. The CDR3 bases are TGTGCCAGTAGTGTACTAGCGGACTACGAGCAGTACTTC.

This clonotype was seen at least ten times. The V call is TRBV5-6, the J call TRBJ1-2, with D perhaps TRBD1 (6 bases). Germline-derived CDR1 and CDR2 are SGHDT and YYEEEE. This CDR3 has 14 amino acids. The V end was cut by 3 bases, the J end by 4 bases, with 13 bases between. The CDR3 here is CASSSPQTGYGYTF. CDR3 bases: TGTGCCAGCAGCTCCCCTCAGACAGGCTATGGCTACACCTTC.

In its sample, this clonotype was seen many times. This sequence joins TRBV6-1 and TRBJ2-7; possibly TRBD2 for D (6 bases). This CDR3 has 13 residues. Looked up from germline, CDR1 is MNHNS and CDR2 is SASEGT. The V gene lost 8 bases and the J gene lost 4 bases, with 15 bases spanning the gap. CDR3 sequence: CASRRGGTYEQYF. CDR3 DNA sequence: TGTGCCAGCCGCCGGGGAGGAACATACGAGCAGTACTTC.

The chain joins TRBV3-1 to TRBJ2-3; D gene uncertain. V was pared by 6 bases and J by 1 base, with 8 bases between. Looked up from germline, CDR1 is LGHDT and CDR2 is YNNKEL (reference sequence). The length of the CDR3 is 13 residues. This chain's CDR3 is CASSPWGTDTQYF. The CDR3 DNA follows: TGTGCCAGCAGTCCCTGGGGCACAGATACGCAGTATTTT.

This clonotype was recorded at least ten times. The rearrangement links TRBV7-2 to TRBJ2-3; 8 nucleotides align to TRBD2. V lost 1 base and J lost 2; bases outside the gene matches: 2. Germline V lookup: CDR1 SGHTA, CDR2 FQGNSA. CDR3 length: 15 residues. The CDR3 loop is CASSLVAGYTDTQYF. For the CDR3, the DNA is TGTGCCAGCAGCTTAGTAGCGGGGTACACAGATACGCAGTATTTT.